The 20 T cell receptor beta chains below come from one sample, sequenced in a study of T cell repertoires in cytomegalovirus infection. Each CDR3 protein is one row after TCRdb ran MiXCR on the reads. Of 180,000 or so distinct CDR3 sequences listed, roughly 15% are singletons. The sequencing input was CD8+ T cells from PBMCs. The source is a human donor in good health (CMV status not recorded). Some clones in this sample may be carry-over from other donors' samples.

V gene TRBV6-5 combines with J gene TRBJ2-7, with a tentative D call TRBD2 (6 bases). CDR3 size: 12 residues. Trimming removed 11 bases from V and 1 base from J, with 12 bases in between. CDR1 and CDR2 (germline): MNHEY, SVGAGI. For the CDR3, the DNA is TGTGCCGCGCGGGGTCCATCCTACGAGCAGTACTTC. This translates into CAARGPSYEQYF.

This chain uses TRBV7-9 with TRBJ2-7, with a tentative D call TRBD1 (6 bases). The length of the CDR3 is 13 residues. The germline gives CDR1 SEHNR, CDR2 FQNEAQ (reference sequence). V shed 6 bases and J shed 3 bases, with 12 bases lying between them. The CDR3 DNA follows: TGTGCCAGCAGTTCCTCAGGGGTCTACGAGCAGTACTTC. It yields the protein CASSSSGVYEQYF.

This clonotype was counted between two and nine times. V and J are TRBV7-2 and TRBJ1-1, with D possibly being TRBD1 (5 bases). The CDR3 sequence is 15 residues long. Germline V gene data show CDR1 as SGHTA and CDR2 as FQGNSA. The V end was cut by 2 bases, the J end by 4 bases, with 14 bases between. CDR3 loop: CASSLRQAGGTEAFF. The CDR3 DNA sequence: TGTGCCAGCAGCTTAAGGCAGGCGGGGGGCACTGAAGCTTTCTTT.

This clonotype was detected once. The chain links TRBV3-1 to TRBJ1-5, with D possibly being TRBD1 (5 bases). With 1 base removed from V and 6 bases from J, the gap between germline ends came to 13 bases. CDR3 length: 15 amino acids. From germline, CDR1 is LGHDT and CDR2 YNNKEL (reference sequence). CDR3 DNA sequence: TGTGCCAGCAGCCAAGGGGGGAGGGGCACTCAGCCCCAGCATTTT. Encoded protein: CASSQGGRGTQPQHF. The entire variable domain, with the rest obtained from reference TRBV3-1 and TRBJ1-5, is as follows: DTAVSQTPKYLVTQMGNDKSIKCEQNLGHDTMYWYKQDSKKFLKIMFSYNNKELIINETVPNRFSPKSPDKAHLNLHINSLELGDSAVYFCASSQGGRGTQPQHFGDGTRLSIL.

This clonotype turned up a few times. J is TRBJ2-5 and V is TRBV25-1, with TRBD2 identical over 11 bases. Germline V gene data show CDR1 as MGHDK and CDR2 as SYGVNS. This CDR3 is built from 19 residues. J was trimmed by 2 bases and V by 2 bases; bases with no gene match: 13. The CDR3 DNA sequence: TGTGCCAGCAGTGAAAGGGGCTCTCGACTAGCGGGGTTTCAAGAGACCCAGTACTTC. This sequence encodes CASSERGSRLAGFQETQYF.

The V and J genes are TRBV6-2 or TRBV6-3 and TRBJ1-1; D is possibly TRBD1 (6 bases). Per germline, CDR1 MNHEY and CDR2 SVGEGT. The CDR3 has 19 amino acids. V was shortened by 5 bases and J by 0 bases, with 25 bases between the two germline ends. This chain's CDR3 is CASSPDRRSVLGMNTEAFF. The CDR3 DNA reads TGTGCCAGCAGTCCCGACAGGCGATCGGTGCTCGGCATGAACACTGAAGCTTTCTTT.

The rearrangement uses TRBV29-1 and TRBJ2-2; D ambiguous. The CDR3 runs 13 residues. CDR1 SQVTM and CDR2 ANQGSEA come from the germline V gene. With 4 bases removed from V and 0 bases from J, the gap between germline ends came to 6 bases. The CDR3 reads CSVAQPNTGELFF. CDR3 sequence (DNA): TGCAGCGTTGCACAGCCGAACACCGGGGAGCTGTTTTTT.

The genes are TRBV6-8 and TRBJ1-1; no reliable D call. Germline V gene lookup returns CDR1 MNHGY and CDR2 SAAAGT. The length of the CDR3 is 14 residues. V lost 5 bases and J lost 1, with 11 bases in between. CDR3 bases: TGTGCCAGCAGTCGATCAAGAAGGAACACTGAAGCTTTCTTT. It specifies CASSRSRRNTEAFF.

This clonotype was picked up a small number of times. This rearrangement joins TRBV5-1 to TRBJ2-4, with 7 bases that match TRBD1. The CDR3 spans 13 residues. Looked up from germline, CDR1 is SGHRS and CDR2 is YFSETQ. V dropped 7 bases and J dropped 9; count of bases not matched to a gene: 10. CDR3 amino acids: CASQTGAGGIQYF. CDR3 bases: TGCGCCAGCCAAACAGGGGCTGGGGGCATTCAGTACTTC.

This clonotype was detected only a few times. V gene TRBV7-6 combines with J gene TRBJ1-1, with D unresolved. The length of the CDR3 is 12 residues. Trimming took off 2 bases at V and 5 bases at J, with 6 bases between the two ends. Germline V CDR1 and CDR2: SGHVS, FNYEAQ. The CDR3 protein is CASSLPGTEAFF. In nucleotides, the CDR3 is TGTGCCAGCAGCTTACCGGGAACTGAAGCTTTCTTT. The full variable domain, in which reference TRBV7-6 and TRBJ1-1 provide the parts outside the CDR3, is GAGVSQSPRYKVTKRGQDVALRCDPISGHVSLYWYRQALGQGPEFLTYFNYEAQQDKSGLPNDRFSAERPEGSISTLTIQRTEQRDSAMYRCASSLPGTEAFFGQGTRLTVV.

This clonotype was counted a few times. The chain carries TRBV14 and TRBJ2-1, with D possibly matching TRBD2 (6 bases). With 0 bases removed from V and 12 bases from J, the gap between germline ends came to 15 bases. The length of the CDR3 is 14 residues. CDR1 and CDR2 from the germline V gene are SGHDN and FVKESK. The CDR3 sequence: CASSQDLNAEGQFF. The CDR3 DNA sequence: TGTGCCAGCAGCCAAGATCTAAATGCGGAGGGGCAGTTCTTC. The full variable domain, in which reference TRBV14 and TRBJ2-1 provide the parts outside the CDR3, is EAGVTQFPSHSVIEKGQTVTLRCDPISGHDNLYWYRRVMGKEIKFLLHFVKESKQDESGMPNNRFLAERTGGTYSTLKVQPAELEDSGVYFCASSQDLNAEGQFFGPGTRLTVL.

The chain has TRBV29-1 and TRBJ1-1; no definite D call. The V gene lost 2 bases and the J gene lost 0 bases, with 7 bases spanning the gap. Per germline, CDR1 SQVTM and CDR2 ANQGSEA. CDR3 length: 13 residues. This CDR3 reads CSVEPRMNTEAFF. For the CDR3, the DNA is TGCAGCGTTGAACCTAGGATGAACACTGAAGCTTTCTTT.

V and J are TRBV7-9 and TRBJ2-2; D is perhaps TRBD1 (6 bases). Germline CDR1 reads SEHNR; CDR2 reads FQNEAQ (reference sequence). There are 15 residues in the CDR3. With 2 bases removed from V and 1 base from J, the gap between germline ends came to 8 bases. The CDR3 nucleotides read TGTGCCAGCAGCTTACAGGGGAGGAACACCGGGGAGCTGTTTTTT. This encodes CASSLQGRNTGELFF.

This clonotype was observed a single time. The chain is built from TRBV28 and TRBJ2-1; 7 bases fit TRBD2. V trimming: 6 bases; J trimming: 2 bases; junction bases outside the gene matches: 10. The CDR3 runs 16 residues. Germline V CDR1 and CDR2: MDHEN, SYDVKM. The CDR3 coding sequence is TGTGCCAGCAGCCCAGCCACTAGCGATACCTACAATGAGCAGTTCTTC. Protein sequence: CASSPATSDTYNEQFF.

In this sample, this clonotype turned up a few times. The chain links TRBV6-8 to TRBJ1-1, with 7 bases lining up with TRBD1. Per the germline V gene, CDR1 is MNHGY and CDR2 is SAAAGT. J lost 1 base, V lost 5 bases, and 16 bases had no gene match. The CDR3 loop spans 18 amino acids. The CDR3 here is CASSQSWTGLGKNTEAFF. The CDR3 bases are TGTGCCAGCAGTCAATCTTGGACAGGATTGGGTAAGAACACTGAAGCTTTCTTT.

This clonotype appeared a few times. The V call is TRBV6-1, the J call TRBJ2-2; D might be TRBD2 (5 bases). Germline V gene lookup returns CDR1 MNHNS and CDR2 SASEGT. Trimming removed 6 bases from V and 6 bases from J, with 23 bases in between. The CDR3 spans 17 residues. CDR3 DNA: TGTGCCAGCAGCCCGCACCCTGGGCGGGTAGACGCCGGGGAGCTGTTTTTT. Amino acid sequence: CASSPHPGRVDAGELFF.

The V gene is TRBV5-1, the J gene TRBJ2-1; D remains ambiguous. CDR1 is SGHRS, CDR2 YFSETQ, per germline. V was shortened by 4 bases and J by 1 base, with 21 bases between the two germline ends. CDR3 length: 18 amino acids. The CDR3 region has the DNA TGCGCCAGCAGCCATAAAAAGGACGGTGAAATGTCCTACAATGAGCAGTTCTTC. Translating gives CASSHKKDGEMSYNEQFF.

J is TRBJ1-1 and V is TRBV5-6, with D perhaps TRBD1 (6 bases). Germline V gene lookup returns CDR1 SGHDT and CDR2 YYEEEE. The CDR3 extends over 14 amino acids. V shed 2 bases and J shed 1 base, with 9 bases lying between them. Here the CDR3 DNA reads TGTGCCAGCAGCTTAGCGACAGGGAACACTGAAGCTTTCTTT. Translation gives CASSLATGNTEAFF.

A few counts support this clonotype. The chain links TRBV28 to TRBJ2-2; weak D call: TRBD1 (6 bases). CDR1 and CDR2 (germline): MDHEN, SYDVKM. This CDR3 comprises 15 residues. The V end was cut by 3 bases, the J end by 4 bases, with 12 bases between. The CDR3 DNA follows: TGTGCCAGCAGTTTCCCCAGGGGAATCACCGGGGAGCTGTTTTTT. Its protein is CASSFPRGITGELFF.

CDR3 amino acids: CASSLAPEQFF. CDR3 sequence (DNA): TGTGCCAGCAGCTTAGCTCCGGAGCAGTTCTTC. The rearrangement uses TRBV7-8 and TRBJ2-1; unclear D gene. CDR1 and CDR2 (germline): SGHVS, FQNEAQ. The CDR3 length is 11 residues. V gave up 0 bases and J gave up 10 bases, with 4 bases separating them.